Following are 15 T cell receptor beta chains from one sample sequenced in a study of T cell responses to AZD1222 COVID-19 vaccine. Profiling relied on immunoSEQ multiplex PCR, and the TCRdb table lists in-frame clones only, not all of them. This sample has 100,000 to 120,000 clones, with around 89% found just once. The specimen was peripheral blood, collected on day 0 of AZD1222 vaccination. Every receptor here comes from an adult in good health.

This clone was seen a few times. V and J are TRBV21-1 and TRBJ2-7; the table calls TRBD2, which could not be checked here. TRBV21-1 is described as a pseudogene. CDR3 size: 19 residues. The CDR3 reads CASSPPKGQIGTRYHEQYF. The CDR3 bases are TGTGCCAGCAGCCCTCCGAAGGGGCAGATCGGGACTAGGTACCACGAGCAGTACTTC.

The chain carries TRBV3-1 (or the pseudogene TRBV3-2) and TRBJ2-3, with 9 nucleotides matching TRBD2. J lost 5 bases, V lost 4 bases, and 7 bases had no gene match. CDR3 length equals 15 residues. Germline-derived CDR1 and CDR2 are LGHDT and YNNKEL (reference sequence). The CDR3 loop reads CASSPSAGGQDTQYF. The CDR3 DNA follows: TGTGCCAGCAGCCCGTCAGCGGGGGGTCAAGATACGCAGTATTTT.

The V call is TRBV6-4, the J call TRBJ1-2; D call uncertain. The V gene's germline CDR1 is MRHNA and CDR2 SNTAGT. The V and J ends lost 0 bases and 0 bases respectively, with 17 bases between them. CDR3 length: 18 residues. The CDR3 here is CASSDSTFGGKPNYGYTF. Here the CDR3 DNA reads TGTGCCAGCAGTGACTCGACGTTCGGCGGAAAACCTAACTATGGCTACACCTTC.

The chain's CDR3 is CASGRGDYGYTF. Here the CDR3 DNA reads TGTGCCAGCGGAAGGGGGGACTATGGCTACACCTTC. This chain joins TRBV5-5 and TRBJ1-2, with D perhaps matching TRBD1 (6 bases). The germline V gene has CDR1 SGHKS and CDR2 YYEKEE (reference sequence). With 7 bases removed from V and 3 bases from J, the gap between germline ends came to 10 bases. The CDR3 has 12 residues.

J is TRBJ1-5 and V is TRBV5-6, with a possible D match to TRBD1 (5 bases). Germline values: CDR1 SGHDT, CDR2 YYEEEE. V was shortened by 2 bases and J by 1 base, with 10 bases between the two germline ends. This CDR3 is built from 15 residues. In DNA form, the CDR3 reads TGTGCCAGCAGCTTTTGGGGGTCAAGCAATCAGCCCCAGCATTTT. The encoded protein is CASSFWGSSNQPQHF.

The V gene is TRBV6-2 or TRBV6-3, the J gene TRBJ2-1; D uncertain. Germline CDR1 reads MNHEY; CDR2 reads SVGEGT. The CDR3 has 14 amino acids. The V end lost 2 bases, the J end lost 6 bases, and 11 bases lay between the germline ends. CDR3 bases: TGTGCCAGCAGTTACGGGTCTCGAGTCAATGAGCAGTTCTTC. It codes for CASSYGSRVNEQFF.

This clone has only one observation. The genes are TRBV5-1 and TRBJ1-6; TRBD1 is a possible D gene (6 bases). CDR1 is SGHRS and CDR2 is YFSETQ in the germline V gene. The V end was cut by 4 bases, the J end by 6 bases, with 17 bases between. The CDR3 extends over 16 amino acids. The DNA for the CDR3 is TGCGCCAGCAGCCCCAGTGGGGGCCTAGCTAATTCACCCCTCCACTTT. It codes for CASSPSGGLANSPLHF. Complete variable domain (other parts from reference TRBV5-1 and TRBJ1-6): KAGVTQTPRYLIKTRGQQVTLSCSPISGHRSVSWYQQTPGQGLQFLFEYFSETQRNKGNFPGRFSGRQFSNSRSEMNVSTLELGDSALYLCASSPSGGLANSPLHFGNGTRLTVT.

This chain links TRBV7-6 with TRBJ1-1; the D gene is possibly TRBD1 (6 bases). Germline lookup yields CDR1 SGHVS and CDR2 FNYEAQ. The CDR3 has 15 residues. V was shortened by 6 bases and J by 1 base, with 15 bases between the two germline ends. The CDR3 reads CASSYPGQSNTEAFF. The CDR3 DNA reads TGTGCCAGCAGTTATCCGGGACAATCGAACACTGAAGCTTTCTTT.

This chain joins TRBV19 and TRBJ1-6, with D maybe TRBD1 (6 bases). CDR1 is LNHDA, CDR2 SQIVND, per germline (reference sequence). Deletions cut 7 bases from V and 9 bases from J, with 19 bases between. The CDR3 is 15 residues long. The CDR3 nucleotides are TGTGCCAGTACTGGGGGACTCGGCAGGGGTTCACCCCTCCACTTT. Translated, it gives CASTGGLGRGSPLHF.

The chain joins TRBV10-3 to TRBJ1-2; TRBD1 matches 7 bases. V was pared by 5 bases and J by 1 base, with 10 bases of the junction left unmatched. This CDR3 contains 16 residues. Looked up from germline, CDR1 is ENHRY and CDR2 is SYGVKD. CDR3 sequence reads: CAISTSGTVINYGYTF. The CDR3 nucleotides are TGTGCCATCAGTACCTCAGGGACAGTGATTAACTATGGCTACACCTTC.

This CDR3 is CASSEALAALGDEKLFF. The DNA for the CDR3 is TGTGCCAGCAGTGAAGCGTTGGCAGCTCTTGGAGATGAAAAACTGTTTTTT. The chain links TRBV6-1 to TRBJ1-4, with no clear D. This CDR3 is 17 amino acids long. CDR1 is MNHNS and CDR2 is SASEGT in the germline V gene. V was pared by 0 bases and J by 6 bases, with 17 bases between.

In DNA, the CDR3 is TGTGCCAGCAGCCTAGATGAGGGCTATACTGAAGCTTTCTTT. It specifies CASSLDEGYTEAFF. The chain recombines TRBV7-6 with TRBJ1-1; the D is unclear. The CDR3 runs to 14 residues. From germline, CDR1 is SGHVS and CDR2 FNYEAQ. Trimming removed 5 bases at V and 5 bases at J, with 15 bases between.

The rearrangement uses TRBV7-9 and TRBJ1-1, with D hard to call. The CDR3 has 11 residues. Germline lookup yields CDR1 SEHNR and CDR2 FQNEAQ (reference sequence). Trimming removed 1 base from V and 8 bases from J, with 5 bases in between. The CDR3 DNA follows: TGTGCCAGCAGCTTAGTTCCGGAAGCTTTCTTT. Translated, it gives CASSLVPEAFF. The full variable domain, with the rest looked up from reference TRBV7-9 and TRBJ1-1, is DTGVSQNPRHKITKRGQNVTFRCDPISEHNRLYWYRQTLGQGPEFLTYFQNEAQLEKSRLLSDRFSAERPKGSFSTLEIQRTEQGDSAMYLCASSLVPEAFFGQGTRLTVV.

This clone was detected only once. The rearrangement joins TRBV5-6 to TRBJ1-1; 8 bases match TRBD1. The length of the CDR3 is 15 residues. The V gene end was trimmed by 3 bases and the J gene end by 2 bases; junction bases not matched to a gene: 6. The germline CDR1 and CDR2 sequences are SGHDT and YYEEEE. This CDR3 reads CASSWVDRENTEAFF. The CDR3 DNA follows: TGTGCCAGCAGCTGGGTGGACAGGGAAAACACTGAAGCTTTCTTT.

V and J are TRBV10-3 and TRBJ2-7, with 13 bases aligning to TRBD2. CDR3 length equals 16 residues. V lost 7 bases, J lost 0 bases, and 6 bases stayed unmatched. Germline V gene sequence: CDR1 ENHRY, CDR2 SYGVKD. CDR3 amino acids: CAITRLAGGSSYEQYF. The DNA of the CDR3 is TGTGCCATCACCAGACTAGCGGGGGGTAGCTCCTACGAGCAGTACTTC.